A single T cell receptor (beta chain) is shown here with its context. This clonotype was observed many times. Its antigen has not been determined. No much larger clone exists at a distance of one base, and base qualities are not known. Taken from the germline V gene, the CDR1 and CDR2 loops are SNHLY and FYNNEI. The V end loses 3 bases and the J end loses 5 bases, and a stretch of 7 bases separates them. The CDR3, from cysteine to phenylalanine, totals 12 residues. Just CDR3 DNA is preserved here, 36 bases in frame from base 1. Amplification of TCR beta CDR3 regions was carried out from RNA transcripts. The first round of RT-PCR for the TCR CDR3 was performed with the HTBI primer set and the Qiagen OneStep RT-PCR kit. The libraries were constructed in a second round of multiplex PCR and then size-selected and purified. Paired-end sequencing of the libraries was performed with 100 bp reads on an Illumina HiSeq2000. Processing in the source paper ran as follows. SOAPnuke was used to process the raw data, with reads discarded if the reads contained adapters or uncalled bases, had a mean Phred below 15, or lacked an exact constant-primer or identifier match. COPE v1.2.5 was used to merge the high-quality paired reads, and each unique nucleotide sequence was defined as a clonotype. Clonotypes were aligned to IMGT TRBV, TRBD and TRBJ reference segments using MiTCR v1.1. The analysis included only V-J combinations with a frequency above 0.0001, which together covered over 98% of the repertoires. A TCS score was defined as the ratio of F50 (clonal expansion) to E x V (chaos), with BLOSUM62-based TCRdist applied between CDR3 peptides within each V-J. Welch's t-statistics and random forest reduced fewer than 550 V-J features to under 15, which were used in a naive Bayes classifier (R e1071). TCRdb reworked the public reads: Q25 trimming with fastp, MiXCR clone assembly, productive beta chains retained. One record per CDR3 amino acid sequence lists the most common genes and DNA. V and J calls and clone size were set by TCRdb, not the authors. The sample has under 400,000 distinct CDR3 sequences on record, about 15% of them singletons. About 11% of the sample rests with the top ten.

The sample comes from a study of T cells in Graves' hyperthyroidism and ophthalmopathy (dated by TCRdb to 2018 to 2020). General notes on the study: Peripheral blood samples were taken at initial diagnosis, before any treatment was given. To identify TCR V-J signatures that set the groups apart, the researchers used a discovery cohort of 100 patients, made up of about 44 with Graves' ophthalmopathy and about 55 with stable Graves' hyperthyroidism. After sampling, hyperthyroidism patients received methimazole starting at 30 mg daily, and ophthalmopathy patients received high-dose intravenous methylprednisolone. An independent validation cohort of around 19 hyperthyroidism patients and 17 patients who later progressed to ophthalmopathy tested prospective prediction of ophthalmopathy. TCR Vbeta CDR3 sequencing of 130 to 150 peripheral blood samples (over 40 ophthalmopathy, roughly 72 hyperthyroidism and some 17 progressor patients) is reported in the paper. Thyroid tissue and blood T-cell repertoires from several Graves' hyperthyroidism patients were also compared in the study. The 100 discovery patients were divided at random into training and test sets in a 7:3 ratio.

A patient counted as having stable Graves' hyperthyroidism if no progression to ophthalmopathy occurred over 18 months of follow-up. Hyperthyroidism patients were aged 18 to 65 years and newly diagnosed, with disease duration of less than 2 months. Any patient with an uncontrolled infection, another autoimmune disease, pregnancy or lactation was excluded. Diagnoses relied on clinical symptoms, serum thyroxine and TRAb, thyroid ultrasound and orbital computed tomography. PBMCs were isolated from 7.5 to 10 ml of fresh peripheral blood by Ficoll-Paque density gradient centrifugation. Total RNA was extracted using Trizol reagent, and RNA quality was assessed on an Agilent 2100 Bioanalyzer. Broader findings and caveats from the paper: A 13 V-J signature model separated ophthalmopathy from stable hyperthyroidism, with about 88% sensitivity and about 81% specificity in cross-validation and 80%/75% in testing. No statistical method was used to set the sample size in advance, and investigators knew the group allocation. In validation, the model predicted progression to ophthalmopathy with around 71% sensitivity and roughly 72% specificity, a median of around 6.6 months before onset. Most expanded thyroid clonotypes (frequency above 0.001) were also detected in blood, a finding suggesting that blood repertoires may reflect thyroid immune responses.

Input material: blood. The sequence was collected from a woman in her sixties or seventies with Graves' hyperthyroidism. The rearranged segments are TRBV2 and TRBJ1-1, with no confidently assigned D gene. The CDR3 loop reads CASSDRKTEAFF. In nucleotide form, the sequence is TGTGCCAGCAGTGATAGGAAAACTGAAGCTTTCTTT.